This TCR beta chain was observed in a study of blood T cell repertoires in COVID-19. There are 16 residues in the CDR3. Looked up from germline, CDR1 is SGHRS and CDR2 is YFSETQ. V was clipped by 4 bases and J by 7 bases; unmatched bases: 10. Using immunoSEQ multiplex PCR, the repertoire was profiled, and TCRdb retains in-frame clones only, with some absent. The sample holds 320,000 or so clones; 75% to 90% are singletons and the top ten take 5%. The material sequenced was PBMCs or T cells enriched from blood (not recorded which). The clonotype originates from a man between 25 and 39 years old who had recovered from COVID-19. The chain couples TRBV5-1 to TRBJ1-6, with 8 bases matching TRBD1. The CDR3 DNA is TGCGCCAGCAGCCTCCAATCCCGACAGGGGAATTCACCCCTCCACTTT. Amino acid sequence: CASSLQSRQGNSPLHF.